These T cell receptor beta chains were read from a single sample in a study of cytomegalovirus exposure and HLA in healthy donors. TCRdb keeps only in-frame clones here, not all; method: immunoSEQ multiplex PCR. This sample's table reports some 51,000 clones. Sequencing used PBMCs. These TCRs come from a man aged 35 to 55 in good health and CMV-seropositive. Each CDR3 is given with its conserved first and last residue. A D gene is named only where the DNA matches it firmly.

d_gene	j_gene	v_gene	CDR3nt	CDR3aa
.	TRBJ2-1	TRBV4-2	TGTGCCAGCAGCCAGTGGAGGCCTGGCAGCGATGAGCAGTTCTTC	CASSQWRPGSDEQFF
TRBD1	TRBJ1-2	TRBV5-1	TGCGCCAGCAGCCCGGGACAGTCGATCTATGGCTACACCTTC	CASSPGQSIYGYTF
TRBD1	TRBJ1-4	TRBV9	TGTGCCAGCAGCGTAGCCGGGACAGGGGCGGAAAAACTGTTTTTT	CASSVAGTGAEKLFF
TRBD1	TRBJ1-5	TRBV27	TGTGCCAGCAGTGCCGGGACAGGGGTTAATCAGCCCCAGCATTTT	CASSAGTGVNQPQHF
TRBD1	TRBJ2-2	TRBV7-9	TGTGCCAGCAGGGTAGACAGGGGCACCGGGGAGCTGTTTTTT	CASRVDRGTGELFF
.	TRBJ2-7	TRBV6-1	TGTGCCAGCAGTGAATGGGCCACAGGCTCCTACGAGCAGTACTTC	CASSEWATGSYEQYF
TRBD1	TRBJ2-7	TRBV27	TGTGCCAGCAGTGCTCCCTCCGGACAGGGGGCCTACGAGCAGTACTTC	CASSAPSGQGAYEQYF
.	TRBJ1-1	TRBV9	TGTGCCAGCAGCACCCAGACAAGCACTGAAGCTTTCTTT	CASSTQTSTEAFF
.	TRBJ2-3	TRBV28	TGTGCCAGCAGTTTGTCGGTGGGACTTACCGACACAGATACGCAGTATTTT	CASSLSVGLTDTDTQYF
.	TRBJ2-3	TRBV7-2	TGTGCCAGCAGCTTCAGGGATACGCAGTATTTT	CASSFRDTQYF
TRBD2	TRBJ2-2	TRBV11-2	TGTGCCAGCAGCTTCTCGCTAGCGGGGGGTTCGAACACCGGGGAGCTGTTTTTT	CASSFSLAGGSNTGELFF
.	TRBJ1-2	TRBV28	TGTGCCAGCAGTTTTCAGCGGGCCCCGAAATTGGCCTATGGCTACACCTTC	CASSFQRAPKLAYGYTF
.	TRBJ2-3	TRBV5-1	TGCGCCAGCGCGGTATCCCGCACAGATACGCAGTATTTT	CASAVSRTDTQYF
.	TRBJ1-3	TRBV18	TGTGCCAGCTCACCGTACAGTGTCTCTGGAAACACCATATATTTT	CASSPYSVSGNTIYF
.	TRBJ2-7	TRBV28	TGTGCCAGCAGTTTGCGGACAGTCTACGAGCAGTACTTC	CASSLRTVYEQYF
.	TRBJ2-7	TRBV28	TGTGCCAGCAGGCCACCGTGGGGGGGGCCCTACGAGCAGTACTTC	CASRPPWGGPYEQYF
TRBD1	TRBJ1-1	TRBV30	TGTGCCTGGAGTCGGGACAGTAACACTGAAGCTTTCTTT	CAWSRDSNTEAFF
TRBD1	TRBJ1-1	TRBV5-1	TGCGCCAGCAGCTTTGCGACAGGGAGTGACACTGAAGCTTTCTTT	CASSFATGSDTEAFF
.	TRBJ1-6	TRBV4-2	TGTGCCAGCAGCCCCTGGGCGGGGAACGATAATTCACCCCTCCACTTT	CASSPWAGNDNSPLHF
.	TRBJ1-1	TRBV7-8	TGTGCCAGCAGCTTAGAAATGCGCATGGGAGAGAACACTGAAGCTTTCTTT	CASSLEMRMGENTEAFF
TRBD2	TRBJ2-1	TRBV30	TGTGCCTGGAGTGGGAAGGCTAGCGGCTCCAATGAGCAGTTCTTC	CAWSGKASGSNEQFF
.	TRBJ2-5	TRBV7-2	TGTGCCAGCAGCCTTACCCGAGGTGGAGAGACCCAGTACTTC	CASSLTRGGETQYF
TRBD1	TRBJ1-2	TRBV29-1	TGCAGCGTTAACAGGGGACCTGACGTTTATGGCTACACCTTC	CSVNRGPDVYGYTF
.	TRBJ1-6	TRBV25-1	TGTGCCAGCAGAAACGGGGGCTCCTATAATTCACCCCTCCACTTT	CASRNGGSYNSPLHF
.	TRBJ2-1	TRBV7-3	TGTGCCAGCAGTTTCTCGGGGAGCTCCTACAATGAGCAGTTCTTC	CASSFSGSSYNEQFF
.	TRBJ1-5	TRBV27	TGTGCCAGCAGTTTATCGGCAGGGTATCAGCCCCAGCATTTT	CASSLSAGYQPQHF
TRBD1	TRBJ2-4	TRBV11-3	TGTGCCAGCAGCTTAGGGACAGGGGGGGAAGATATTCAGTACTTC	CASSLGTGGEDIQYF
TRBD2	TRBJ2-1	TRBV18	TGTGCCAGCTCACCAAGGACGGGAGGGCGGAATGAGCAGTTCTTC	CASSPRTGGRNEQFF
TRBD1	TRBJ2-7	TRBV9	TGTGCCAGCAGCGGGGGGGGACAGGGGACGTACGAGCAGTACTTC	CASSGGGQGTYEQYF
TRBD2	TRBJ2-2	TRBV5-5	TGTGCCAGCAGCTTGGAAGGGGAGGGCACCGGGGAGCTGTTTTTT	CASSLEGEGTGELFF
TRBD1	TRBJ2-5	TRBV19	TGTGCCAGTAGTCCCATTGACAGGGGGCGGCAAGAGACCCAGTACTTC	CASSPIDRGRQETQYF
TRBD1	TRBJ1-6	TRBV4-3	TGCGCCAGCAGCCAGGGACAGGGGGAACCCCTCCACTTT	CASSQGQGEPLHF
.	TRBJ1-2	TRBV19	TGTGCCAGTAAAGGGGCTGGCTACACCTTC	CASKGAGYTF
.	TRBJ2-3	TRBV6-5	TGTGCCAGCAGTTACTCCGACTACACAGATACGCAGTATTTT	CASSYSDYTDTQYF
TRBD1	TRBJ2-3	TRBV28	TGTGCCAGCGTTCCCGGGGACAGGGGCCCAGATACGCAGTATTTT	CASVPGDRGPDTQYF
TRBD2	TRBJ2-3	TRBV9	TGTGCCAGCACCCGAAGAGGGGTAGCGGGGAAAGGAGATACGCAGTATTTT	CASTRRGVAGKGDTQYF
.	TRBJ2-3	TRBV9	TGTGCCAGCAGCCCGTATGCCAGATACACAGATACGCAGTATTTT	CASSPYARYTDTQYF
.	TRBJ2-7	TRBV28	TGTGCCAGCAAGGAGGATAAGCGCTACGAGCAGTACTTC	CASKEDKRYEQYF
.	TRBJ2-7	TRBV6-5	TGTGCCAGCAAACCCGGACAGTCCTACGAGCAGTACTTC	CASKPGQSYEQYF
.	TRBJ2-2	TRBV13	TGTGCCAGCAGCTTGTCAAGGGAGCTGTTTTTT	CASSLSRELFF
.	TRBJ1-2	TRBV6-1	TGTGCCAGCAGTCCCGACACCGTCTATGGCTACACCTTC	CASSPDTVYGYTF
TRBD1	TRBJ1-1	TRBV6-6	TGTGCCAGCAGCGAGGGACAGGGCTTTGACGAAGCTTTCTTT	CASSEGQGFDEAFF
.	TRBJ2-7	TRBV2	TGTGCCAGCAGTGACGAGCTAGCCTTCTACGAGCAGTACTTC	CASSDELAFYEQYF
.	TRBJ2-7	TRBV6-6	TGTGCCAGCCGTACCGACGGGTCTGGGGCGCACGAGCAGTACTTC	CASRTDGSGAHEQYF
TRBD2	TRBJ2-1	TRBV5-1	TGCGCCAGCAGCTTGGGAGCTGCGGCCGGAGCGGGAGAGCAGTTCTTC	CASSLGAAAGAGEQFF
.	TRBJ2-7	TRBV4-2	TGTGCCAGCAGCCAAGAAGTCGAGGCTACCTACGAGCAGTACTTC	CASSQEVEATYEQYF
TRBD1	TRBJ1-2	TRBV19	TGTGCCAGTAGTCTGGGACAGGGGTATGGCTACACCTTC	CASSLGQGYGYTF
.	TRBJ2-1	TRBV6-6	TGTGCCAGCAGTTACTATGGCAGGGAAAATGAGCAGTTCTTC	CASSYYGRENEQFF
.	TRBJ2-5	TRBV9	TGTGCCAGCAGCGTAGAACCGGGGGTGGAGGCCCAGTACTTC	CASSVEPGVEAQYF
.	TRBJ1-1	TRBV4-3	TGCGCCAGCAGCCAAGTTGGAGCGAACACTGAAGCTTTCTTT	CASSQVGANTEAFF
TRBD2	TRBJ2-5	TRBV5-1	TGCGCCAGCAGCCTAGCGGTCCAAGAGACCCAGTACTTC	CASSLAVQETQYF